The following is a T cell receptor beta chain sequence with its context. Just one base apart from a much larger clone, this may be a read error. These data belong to a study of T-cell reconstitution after alpha-beta-depleted transplantation in children. Preparation of the TCRbeta library involved a method that used unique molecular identifiers. TCRdb re-analysed the PCR reads in MiXCR, keeping a single row per CDR3 protein. The sample yields fewer than 550,000 distinct CDR3 sequences, roughly 10% seen once. Sequenced material: PBMCs from the stem cell graft donor, taken from the stem cell graft. The origin of this receptor is a human donor who donated a stem cell graft to a child with acute myeloid leukemia.

As DNA, the CDR3 is TGCGCCAGCAGCCAAGAGGGGCACGAGCAGTACTTC. It encodes CASSQEGHEQYF. This chain uses TRBV4-1 with TRBJ2-7; D might be TRBD1 (5 bases). The CDR3 runs 12 residues. V gave up 0 bases and J gave up 5 bases, with 5 bases separating them. In germline, CDR1 is MGHRA, CDR2 YSYEKL.